The 18 T cell receptor beta chains in this list originate from one sample, sequenced in a study of blood T cell repertoires in COVID-19. TCRdb's table, derived via immunoSEQ multiplex PCR, lists solely in-frame clones and lacks some. The sample includes 120,000 or so clones, about 90% seen only once; the top ten take 4.8%. The sequenced sample consisted of peripheral blood. The receptor set was obtained from a human donor in a cohort sampled during active COVID-19.

The chain joins TRBV6-6 to TRBJ1-4; D perhaps matches TRBD1 (6 bases). The V gene lost 6 bases and the J gene lost 2 bases, with 13 bases spanning the gap. This CDR3 is built from 15 residues. CDR1 and CDR2 (germline): MNHNY, SVGAGI (reference sequence). The CDR3 region has the DNA TGTGCCAGCAGGATCCGGGACAACACTAATGAAAAACTGTTTTTT. Protein sequence: CASRIRDNTNEKLFF.

V and J are TRBV7-2 and TRBJ2-2; 9 nucleotides align to TRBD2. The CDR3 is 17 amino acids. The V segment lost 3 bases and the J segment 2 bases; nucleotides outside the gene matches: 7. Germline V gives CDR1 SGHTA, CDR2 FQGNSA. CDR3 nucleotide sequence: TGTGCCAGCAGCTTGAGTCGACTAGCGGCTAACACCGGGGAGCTGTTTTTT. As protein: CASSLSRLAANTGELFF. Full variable domain (missing parts from reference TRBV7-2 and TRBJ2-2): GAGVSQSPSNKVTEKGKDVELRCDPISGHTALYWYRQSLGQGLEFLIYFQGNSAPDKSGLPSDRFSAERTGGSVSTLTIQRTQQEDSAVYLCASSLSRLAANTGELFFGEGSRLTVL.

The V and J genes are TRBV4-2 and TRBJ2-2; the D is unclear. V was trimmed by 5 bases and J by 8 bases, leaving 9 bases between them. Looked up from germline, CDR1 is LGHNA and CDR2 is YNFKEQ. The CDR3 consists of 12 residues. For the CDR3, the DNA is TGTGCCAGCAGCGCTGGCCAAGGGGAGCTGTTTTTT. Translated: CASSAGQGELFF.

The chain couples TRBV12-3 or TRBV12-4 to TRBJ1-1; D is undetermined. The CDR3 sequence is 11 residues long. V was cut by 4 bases and J by 3 bases, with 3 bases left in between. The CDR3 here is CASSSYTEAFF. The CDR3 DNA follows: TGTGCCAGCAGTTCGTACACTGAAGCTTTCTTT.

The chain employs TRBV2 and TRBJ1-3; 10 nucleotides match TRBD1. V was pared by 7 bases and J by 3 bases, with 6 bases of the junction left unmatched. The germline V gene encodes CDR1 SNHLY and CDR2 FYNNEI. The CDR3 loop spans 15 amino acids. The CDR3 spells CASMEDRGIGNTIYF. The CDR3 DNA reads TGTGCCAGCATGGAGGACAGGGGGATTGGAAACACCATATATTTT.

J is TRBJ2-7 and V is TRBV11-2; TRBD2 is a possible D gene (5 bases). The CDR3 has 14 residues. V lost 1 base and J 4 bases, leaving 11 bases between the germline ends. Germline V lookup: CDR1 SGHAT, CDR2 FQNNGV. The chain's CDR3 is CASSLAPRVYEQYF. The CDR3 DNA reads TGTGCCAGCAGCTTAGCACCGAGGGTATACGAGCAGTACTTC. The full variable domain, completed using reference TRBV11-2 and TRBJ2-7, is EAGVAQSPRYKIIEKRQSVAFWCNPISGHATLYWYQQILGQGPKLLIQFQNNGVVDDSQLPKDRFSAERLKGVDSTLKIQPAKLEDSAVYLCASSLAPRVYEQYFGPGTRLTVT.

The chain carries TRBV4-1 and TRBJ2-4; 10 bases line up with TRBD1. The CDR3 sequence is 16 residues long. Germline values: CDR1 MGHRA, CDR2 YSYEKL. V lost 4 bases and J lost 8; bases outside the gene matches: 11. DNA for the CDR3: TGCGCCAGCAGCCCATCTCAGGGACAGGGGTTTGACATTCAGTACTTC. Translation: CASSPSQGQGFDIQYF.

The V call is TRBV6-5, the J call TRBJ2-7; possible D gene TRBD2, 6 bases. Germline CDR1 reads MNHEY; CDR2 reads SVGAGI. V lost 0 bases and J lost 7, with 13 bases in between. The CDR3 covers 14 residues. CDR3 DNA sequence: TGTGCCAGCAGTTACTCCCCACGACGGGGGGAGCAGTACTTC. This sequence encodes CASSYSPRRGEQYF.

The CDR3 DNA reads as TGTGCCAGCAGCTTACCTTCCTTACTAGCGGGAGGGAAAGAGACCCAGTACTTC. It yields the protein CASSLPSLLAGGKETQYF. The J gene is TRBJ2-5, the V gene TRBV7-2, with 13 positions matching TRBD2. V was pared by 2 bases and J by 3 bases, with 9 bases of the junction left unmatched. The CDR3 spans 18 residues. CDR1 is SGHTA and CDR2 is FQGNSA in the germline V gene.

The chain uses TRBV6-5 and TRBJ1-2, with TRBD1 matching over 11 bases. After removal of 4 bases from V and 7 bases from J, the junction contained 5 bases not matched to a gene. From germline, CDR1 is MNHEY and CDR2 SVGAGI. The CDR3 consists of 14 residues. CDR3 nucleotide sequence: TGTGCCAGCAGTTTCGGACAGGGGGCGGCTGGCTACACCTTC. It yields the protein CASSFGQGAAGYTF.

The V gene is TRBV5-4, the J gene TRBJ2-7; TRBD2 might be the D (5 bases). The CDR3 is 15 amino acids. V gave up 5 bases and J gave up 0 bases, with 15 bases separating them. Germline loops: CDR1 SGHNT, CDR2 YYREEE (reference sequence). CDR3 sequence: CASRPGRESSYEQYF. The CDR3, as DNA: TGTGCCAGCAGACCCGGACGGGAAAGCTCCTACGAGCAGTACTTC. The variable domain in full, completed from reference TRBV5-4 and TRBJ2-7, reads ETGVTQSPTHLIKTRGQQVTLRCSSQSGHNTVSWYQQALGQGPQFIFQYYREEENGRGNFPPRFSGLQFPNYSSELNVNALELDDSALYLCASRPGRESSYEQYFGPGTRLTVT.

This clone was seen only once. The sample contains more than one DNA sequence encoding this CDR3. The chain uses TRBV14 and TRBJ2-5; 10 bases agree with TRBD1. The CDR3 covers 16 residues. Germline V gene sequence: CDR1 SGHDN, CDR2 FVKESK. V was pared by 4 bases and J by 5 bases, with 10 bases of the junction left unmatched. The CDR3 DNA reads as TGTGCCAGCAGCCCACCGGGACAGGGGAGGGAGGAGACCCAGTACTTC. Amino acids: CASSPPGQGREETQYF.

V is TRBV29-1 and J is TRBJ1-4; weak D call: TRBD1 (5 bases). This CDR3 is built from 17 residues. CDR1 SQVTM and CDR2 ANQGSEA come from the germline V gene. Trimming removed 5 bases from V and 7 bases from J, with 26 bases in between. In DNA, the CDR3 is TGCAGCGTTATGGGTGCGGGAAGGGACCATCGGGGTGAAAAACTGTTTTTT. Amino acids: CSVMGAGRDHRGEKLFF.

The rearrangement joins TRBV4-3 to TRBJ1-2; tentatively, D is TRBD1 (5 bases). The germline V and J ends were trimmed by 2 bases and 4 bases, with 20 bases remaining between them. The germline CDR1 and CDR2 sequences are LGHNA and YSLEER. The CDR3 sequence is 17 residues long. CDR3 sequence: CASSQQTPRQGSYGYTF. CDR3 DNA: TGCGCCAGCAGCCAACAAACCCCCCGGCAGGGATCCTATGGCTACACCTTC.

This chain uses TRBV2 with TRBJ2-1; 7 positions agree with TRBD2. V was pared by 0 bases and J by 7 bases, with 6 bases of the junction left unmatched. The CDR3 loop spans 15 amino acids. Germline values: CDR1 SNHLY, CDR2 FYNNEI. In DNA form, the CDR3 reads TGTGCCAGCAGTGAAGCGTCCAGCGGGGCGAATGAGCAGTTCTTC. Protein: CASSEASSGANEQFF.

The chain links TRBV5-1 to TRBJ1-2, with 11 positions matching TRBD1. V lost 0 bases and J lost 13; bases outside the gene matches: 8. The CDR3 is made up of 14 amino acids. Germline CDR1 SGHRS, CDR2 YFSETQ. CDR3 region: CASSLEGTGGFGTF. Here the CDR3 DNA reads TGCGCCAGCAGCTTGGAAGGGACAGGGGGTTTCGGCACCTTC.

This chain uses TRBV7-3 with TRBJ1-6, with D possibly TRBD1 on 5 matching bases. V lost 4 bases, J lost 13 bases, and 20 bases lay in between. Looked up from germline, CDR1 is SGHTA and CDR2 is FQGTGA. The CDR3 covers 15 residues. This chain's CDR3 is CASSYSGSGGSPLHF. The CDR3, as DNA: TGTGCCAGCAGCTATTCGGGCTCGGGGGGGAGTCCCCTCCACTTT.

This chain connects TRBV27 to TRBJ2-3; 10 bases are shared with TRBD2. Trimming at V came to 3 bases and at J to 0 bases, leaving 3 bases not matched to a gene. CDR3 size: 16 residues. Germline V CDR1 and CDR2: MNHEY, SMNVEV (reference sequence). CDR3 coding DNA: TGTGCCAGCAGTTTTACTAGCGGGATCAGCACAGATACGCAGTATTTT. Encoded protein: CASSFTSGISTDTQYF.